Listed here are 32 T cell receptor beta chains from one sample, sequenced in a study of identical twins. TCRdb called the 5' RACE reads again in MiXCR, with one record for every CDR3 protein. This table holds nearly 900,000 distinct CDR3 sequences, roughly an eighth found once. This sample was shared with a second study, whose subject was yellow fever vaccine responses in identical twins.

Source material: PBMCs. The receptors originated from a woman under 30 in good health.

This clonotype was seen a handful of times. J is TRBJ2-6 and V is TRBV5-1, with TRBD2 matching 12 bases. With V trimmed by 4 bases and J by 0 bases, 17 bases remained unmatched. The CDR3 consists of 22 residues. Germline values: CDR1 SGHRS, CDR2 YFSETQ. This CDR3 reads CASSLGGESGLAGSSGANVLTF. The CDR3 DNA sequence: TGCGCCAGCAGCCTGGGAGGGGAATCTGGACTAGCGGGAAGCTCTGGGGCCAACGTCCTGACTTTC. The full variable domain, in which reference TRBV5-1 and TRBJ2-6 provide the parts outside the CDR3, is KAGVTQTPRYLIKTRGQQVTLSCSPISGHRSVSWYQQTPGQGLQFLFEYFSETQRNKGNFPGRFSGRQFSNSRSEMNVSTLELGDSALYLCASSLGGESGLAGSSGANVLTFGAGSRLTVL.

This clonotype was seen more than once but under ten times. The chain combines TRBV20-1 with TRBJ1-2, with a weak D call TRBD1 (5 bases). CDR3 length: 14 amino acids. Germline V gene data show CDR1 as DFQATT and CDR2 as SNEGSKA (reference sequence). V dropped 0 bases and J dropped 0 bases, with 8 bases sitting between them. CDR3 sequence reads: CSAREGGTNYGYTF. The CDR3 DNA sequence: TGCAGTGCTAGAGAGGGGGGAACTAACTATGGCTACACCTTC.

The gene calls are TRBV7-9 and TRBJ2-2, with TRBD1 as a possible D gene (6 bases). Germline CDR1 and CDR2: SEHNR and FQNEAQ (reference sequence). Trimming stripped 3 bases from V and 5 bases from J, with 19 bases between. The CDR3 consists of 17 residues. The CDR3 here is CASSLSLPGQVTGELFF. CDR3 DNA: TGTGCCAGCAGCTTGTCTCTTCCGGGACAAGTAACCGGGGAGCTGTTTTTT.

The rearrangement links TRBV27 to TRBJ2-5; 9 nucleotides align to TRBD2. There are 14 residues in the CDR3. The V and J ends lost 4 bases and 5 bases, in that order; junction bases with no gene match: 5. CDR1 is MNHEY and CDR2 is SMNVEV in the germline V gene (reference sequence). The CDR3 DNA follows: TGTGCCAGCAGTTCGCGGGAGGGTTGGGAGACCCAGTACTTC. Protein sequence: CASSSREGWETQYF.

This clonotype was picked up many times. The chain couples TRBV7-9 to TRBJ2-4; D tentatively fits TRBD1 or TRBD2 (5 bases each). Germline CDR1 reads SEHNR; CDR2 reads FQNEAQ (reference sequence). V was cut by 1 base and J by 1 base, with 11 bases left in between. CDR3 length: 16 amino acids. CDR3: CASSLDAWGAKNIQYF. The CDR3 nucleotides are TGTGCCAGCAGCTTAGATGCTTGGGGGGCCAAAAACATTCAGTACTTC.

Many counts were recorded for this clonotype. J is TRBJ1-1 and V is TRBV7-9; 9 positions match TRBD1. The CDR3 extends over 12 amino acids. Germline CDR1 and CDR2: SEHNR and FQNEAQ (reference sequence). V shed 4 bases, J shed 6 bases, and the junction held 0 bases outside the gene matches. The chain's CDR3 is CASSWTGAEAFF. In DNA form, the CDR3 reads TGTGCCAGCAGCTGGACAGGGGCTGAAGCTTTCTTT.

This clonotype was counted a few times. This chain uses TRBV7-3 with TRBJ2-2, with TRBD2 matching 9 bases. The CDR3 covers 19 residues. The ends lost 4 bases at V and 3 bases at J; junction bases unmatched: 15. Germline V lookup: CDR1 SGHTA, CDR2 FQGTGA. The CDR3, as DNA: TGTGCCAGCAGCTCCGCCCGGATTGGCGGGAGGGATTACACCGGGGAGCTGTTTTTT. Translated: CASSSARIGGRDYTGELFF. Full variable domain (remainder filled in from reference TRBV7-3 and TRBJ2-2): GAGVSQTPSNKVTEKGKYVELRCDPISGHTALYWYRQSLGQGPEFLIYFQGTGAADDSGLPNDRFFAVRPEGSVSTLKIQRTERGDSAVYLCASSSARIGGRDYTGELFFGEGSRLTVL.

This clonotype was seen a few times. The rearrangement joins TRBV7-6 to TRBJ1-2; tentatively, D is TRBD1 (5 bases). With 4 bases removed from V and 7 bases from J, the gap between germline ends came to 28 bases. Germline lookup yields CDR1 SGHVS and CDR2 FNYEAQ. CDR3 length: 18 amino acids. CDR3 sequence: CASSSPGRGPLALAGYTF. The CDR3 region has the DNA TGTGCCAGCAGCTCACCAGGTCGGGGCCCTCTCGCCTTAGCTGGCTACACCTTC.

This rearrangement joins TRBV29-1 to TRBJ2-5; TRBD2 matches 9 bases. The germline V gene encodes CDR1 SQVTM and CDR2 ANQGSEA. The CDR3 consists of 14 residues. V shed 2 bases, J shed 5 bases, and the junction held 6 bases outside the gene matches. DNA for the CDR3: TGCAGCGTTGAAAGGACTAGCGAGTGGGAGACCCAGTACTTC. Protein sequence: CSVERTSEWETQYF. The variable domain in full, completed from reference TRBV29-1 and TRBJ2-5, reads SAVISQKPSRDICQRGTSLTIQCQVDSQVTMMFWYRQQPGQSLTLIATANQGSEATYESGFVIDKFPISRPNLTFSTLTVSNMSPEDSSIYLCSVERTSEWETQYFGPGTRLLVL.

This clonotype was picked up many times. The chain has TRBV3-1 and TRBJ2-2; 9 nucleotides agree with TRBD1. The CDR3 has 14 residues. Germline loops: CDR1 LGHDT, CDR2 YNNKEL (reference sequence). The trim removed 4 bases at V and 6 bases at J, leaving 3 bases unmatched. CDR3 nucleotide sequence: TGTGCCAGCAGCCGACAGGGGGATTCCGGGGAGCTGTTTTTT. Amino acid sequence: CASSRQGDSGELFF.

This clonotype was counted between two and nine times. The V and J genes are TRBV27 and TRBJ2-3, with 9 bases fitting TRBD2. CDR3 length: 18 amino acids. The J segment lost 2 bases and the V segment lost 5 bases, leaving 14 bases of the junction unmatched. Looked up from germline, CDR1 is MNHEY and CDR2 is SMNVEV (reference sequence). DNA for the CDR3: TGTGCCAGCAGTCCGCCGTTGGCTAGCGGGGCCATCACAGATACGCAGTATTTT. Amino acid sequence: CASSPPLASGAITDTQYF.

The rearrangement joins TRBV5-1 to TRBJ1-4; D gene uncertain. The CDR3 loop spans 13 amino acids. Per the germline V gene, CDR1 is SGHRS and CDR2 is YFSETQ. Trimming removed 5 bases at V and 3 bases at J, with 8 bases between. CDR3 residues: CASRGAANEKLFF. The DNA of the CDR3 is TGCGCCAGCAGGGGAGCAGCTAATGAAAAACTGTTTTTT.

In nucleotides, the CDR3 is TGTGCCACCAGCAGCCCAAGGGGGGCGAATGGCTACACCTTC. Its translation is CATSSPRGANGYTF. The rearrangement joins TRBV15 to TRBJ1-2, with D possibly being TRBD1 (6 bases). Germline V gene data show CDR1 as LNHNV and CDR2 as YYDKDF (reference sequence). Trimming removed 3 bases at V and 6 bases at J, with 14 bases between. This CDR3 region has 14 residues.

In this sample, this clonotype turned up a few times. CDR3 coding DNA: TGTGCCAGCAGTTTTGCTGGGACAGGGACCTACGAGCAGTACTTC. Protein: CASSFAGTGTYEQYF. The chain joins TRBV12-3 or TRBV12-4 to TRBJ2-7; 9 bases fit TRBD1. With 3 bases clipped from V and 2 bases from J, the junction kept 5 bases outside the gene matches. The CDR3 length is 15 residues.

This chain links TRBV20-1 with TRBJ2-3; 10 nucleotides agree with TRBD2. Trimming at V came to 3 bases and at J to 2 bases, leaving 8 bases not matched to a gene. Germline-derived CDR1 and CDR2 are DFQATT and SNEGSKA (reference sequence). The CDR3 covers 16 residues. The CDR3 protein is CSAREWLAGATDTQYF. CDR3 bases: TGCAGTGCTAGGGAGTGGCTAGCGGGGGCCACAGATACGCAGTATTTT.

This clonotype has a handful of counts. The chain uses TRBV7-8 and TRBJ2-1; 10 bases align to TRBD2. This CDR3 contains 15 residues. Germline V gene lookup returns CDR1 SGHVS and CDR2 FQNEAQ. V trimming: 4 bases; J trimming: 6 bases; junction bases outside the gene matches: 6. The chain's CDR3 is CASSSGLATSNEQFF. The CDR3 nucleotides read TGTGCCAGCAGCTCGGGACTAGCGACGTCCAATGAGCAGTTCTTC.

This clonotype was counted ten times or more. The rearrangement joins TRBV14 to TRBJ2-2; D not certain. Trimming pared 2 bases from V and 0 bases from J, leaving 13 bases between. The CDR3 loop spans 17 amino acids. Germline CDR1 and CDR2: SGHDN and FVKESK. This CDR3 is CASSQRSDSANTGELFF. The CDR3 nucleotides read TGTGCCAGCAGCCAAAGGTCTGACTCCGCGAACACCGGGGAGCTGTTTTTT.

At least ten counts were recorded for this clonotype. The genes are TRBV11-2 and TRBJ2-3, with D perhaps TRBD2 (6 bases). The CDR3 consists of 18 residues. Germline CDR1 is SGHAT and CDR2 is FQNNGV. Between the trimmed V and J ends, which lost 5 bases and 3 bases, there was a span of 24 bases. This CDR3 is CASSPVRGSLGLTDTQYF. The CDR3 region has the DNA TGTGCCAGCAGCCCCGTTCGGGGGAGCCTCGGGTTAACAGATACGCAGTATTTT.

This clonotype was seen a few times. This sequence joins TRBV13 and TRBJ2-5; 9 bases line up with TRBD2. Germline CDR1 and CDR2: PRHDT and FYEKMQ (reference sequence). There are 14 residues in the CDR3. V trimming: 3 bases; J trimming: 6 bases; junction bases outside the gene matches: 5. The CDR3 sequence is CASSFVAGEKTQYF. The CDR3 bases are TGTGCCAGCAGCTTCGTAGCGGGAGAGAAGACCCAGTACTTC.

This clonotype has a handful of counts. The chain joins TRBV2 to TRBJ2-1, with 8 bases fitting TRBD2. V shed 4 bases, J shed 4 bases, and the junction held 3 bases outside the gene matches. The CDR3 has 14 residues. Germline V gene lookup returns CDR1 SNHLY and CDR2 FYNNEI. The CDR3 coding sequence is TGTGCCAGCAGTGGCGAGCGGGGGTACAATGAGCAGTTCTTC. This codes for CASSGERGYNEQFF.

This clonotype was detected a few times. The CDR3 spells CASSLSIMGTQETQYF. The CDR3 DNA reads as TGTGCCAGCAGTTTATCGATAATGGGAACGCAAGAGACCCAGTACTTC. J is TRBJ2-5 and V is TRBV27; no reliable D call. This CDR3 has 16 amino acids. Germline V gene lookup returns CDR1 MNHEY and CDR2 SMNVEV (reference sequence). V was clipped by 0 bases and J by 2 bases, with 13 bases between them.

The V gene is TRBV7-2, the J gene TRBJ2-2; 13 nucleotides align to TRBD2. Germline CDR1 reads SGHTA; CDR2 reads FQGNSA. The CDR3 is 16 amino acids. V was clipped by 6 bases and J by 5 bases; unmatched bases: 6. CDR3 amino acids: CASRPPGLAGTGELFF. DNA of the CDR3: TGTGCCAGCAGACCACCGGGACTAGCGGGGACCGGGGAGCTGTTTTTT.

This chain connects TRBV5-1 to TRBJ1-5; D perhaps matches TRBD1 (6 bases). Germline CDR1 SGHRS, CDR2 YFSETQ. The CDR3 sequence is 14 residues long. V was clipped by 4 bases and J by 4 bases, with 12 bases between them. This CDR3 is CASSRGGGNQPQHF. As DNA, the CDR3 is TGCGCCAGCAGCCGAGGGGGTGGGAATCAGCCCCAGCATTTT.

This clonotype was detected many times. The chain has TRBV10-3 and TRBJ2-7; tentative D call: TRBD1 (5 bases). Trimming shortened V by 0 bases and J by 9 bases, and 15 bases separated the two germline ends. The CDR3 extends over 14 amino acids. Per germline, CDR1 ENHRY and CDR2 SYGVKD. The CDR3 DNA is TGTGCCATCAGTGAGTCGATGTCAATGGGGCGGCAGTACTTC. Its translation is CAISESMSMGRQYF.

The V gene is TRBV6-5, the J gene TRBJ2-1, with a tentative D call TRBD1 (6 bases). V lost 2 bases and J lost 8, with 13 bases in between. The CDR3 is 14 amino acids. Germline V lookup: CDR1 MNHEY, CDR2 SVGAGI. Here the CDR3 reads CASSYTTGRDEQFF. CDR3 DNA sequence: TGTGCCAGCAGTTACACGACAGGTAGAGATGAGCAGTTCTTC.

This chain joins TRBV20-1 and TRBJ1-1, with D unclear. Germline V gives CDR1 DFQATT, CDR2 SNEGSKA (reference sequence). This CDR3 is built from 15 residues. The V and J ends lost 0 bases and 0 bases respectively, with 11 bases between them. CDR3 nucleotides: TGCAGTGCTAGAGAAACGTCCACCCTGAACACTGAAGCTTTCTTT. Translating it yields CSARETSTLNTEAFF.

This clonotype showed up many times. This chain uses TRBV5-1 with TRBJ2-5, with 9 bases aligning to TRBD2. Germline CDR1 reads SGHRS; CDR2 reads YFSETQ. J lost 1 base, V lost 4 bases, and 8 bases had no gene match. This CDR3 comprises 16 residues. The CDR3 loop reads CASSLRPSGAQETQYF. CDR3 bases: TGCGCCAGCAGCCTACGACCTAGCGGGGCCCAAGAGACCCAGTACTTC. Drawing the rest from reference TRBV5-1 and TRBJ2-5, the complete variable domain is KAGVTQTPRYLIKTRGQQVTLSCSPISGHRSVSWYQQTPGQGLQFLFEYFSETQRNKGNFPGRFSGRQFSNSRSEMNVSTLELGDSALYLCASSLRPSGAQETQYFGPGTRLLVL.

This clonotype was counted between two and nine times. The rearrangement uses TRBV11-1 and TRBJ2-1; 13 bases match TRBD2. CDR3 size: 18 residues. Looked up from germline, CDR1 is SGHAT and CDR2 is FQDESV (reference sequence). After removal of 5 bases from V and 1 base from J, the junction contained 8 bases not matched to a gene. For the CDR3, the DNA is TGTGCCAGCAGCCCTGCCAGGACTAGCGGGAGTTCCTACAATGAGCAGTTCTTC. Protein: CASSPARTSGSSYNEQFF. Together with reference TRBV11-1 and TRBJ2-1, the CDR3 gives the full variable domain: EAEVAQSPRYKITEKSQAVAFWCDPISGHATLYWYRQILGQGPELLVQFQDESVVDDSQLPKDRFSAERLKGVDSTLKIQPAELGDSAMYLCASSPARTSGSSYNEQFFGPGTRLTVL.

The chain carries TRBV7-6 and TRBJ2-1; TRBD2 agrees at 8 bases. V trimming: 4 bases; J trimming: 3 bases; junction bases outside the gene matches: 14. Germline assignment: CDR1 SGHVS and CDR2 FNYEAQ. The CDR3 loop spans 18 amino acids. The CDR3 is CASSSGTGGSGIYNEQFF. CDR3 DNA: TGTGCCAGCAGCTCAGGGACGGGTGGTAGCGGGATCTACAATGAGCAGTTCTTC.

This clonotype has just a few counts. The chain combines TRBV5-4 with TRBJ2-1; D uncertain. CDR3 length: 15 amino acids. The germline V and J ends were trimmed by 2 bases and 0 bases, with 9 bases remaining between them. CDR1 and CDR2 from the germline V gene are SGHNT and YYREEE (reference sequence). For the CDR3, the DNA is TGTGCCAGCAGCTTCGCATCGGTCTCCTACAATGAGCAGTTCTTC. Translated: CASSFASVSYNEQFF.

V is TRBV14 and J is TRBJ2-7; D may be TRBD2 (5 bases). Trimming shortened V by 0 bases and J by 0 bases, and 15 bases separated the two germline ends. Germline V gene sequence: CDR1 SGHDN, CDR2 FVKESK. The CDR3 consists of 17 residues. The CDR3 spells CASSQDSLGSGSYEQYF. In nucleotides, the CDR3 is TGTGCCAGCAGCCAAGATAGTTTAGGCAGCGGCTCCTACGAGCAGTACTTC.

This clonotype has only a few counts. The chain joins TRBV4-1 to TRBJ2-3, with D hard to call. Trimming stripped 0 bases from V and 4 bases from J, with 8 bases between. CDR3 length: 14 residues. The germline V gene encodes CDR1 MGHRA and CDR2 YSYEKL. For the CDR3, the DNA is TGCGCCAGCAGCCAAGATGCTGGCTCAGATACGCAGTATTTT. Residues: CASSQDAGSDTQYF.